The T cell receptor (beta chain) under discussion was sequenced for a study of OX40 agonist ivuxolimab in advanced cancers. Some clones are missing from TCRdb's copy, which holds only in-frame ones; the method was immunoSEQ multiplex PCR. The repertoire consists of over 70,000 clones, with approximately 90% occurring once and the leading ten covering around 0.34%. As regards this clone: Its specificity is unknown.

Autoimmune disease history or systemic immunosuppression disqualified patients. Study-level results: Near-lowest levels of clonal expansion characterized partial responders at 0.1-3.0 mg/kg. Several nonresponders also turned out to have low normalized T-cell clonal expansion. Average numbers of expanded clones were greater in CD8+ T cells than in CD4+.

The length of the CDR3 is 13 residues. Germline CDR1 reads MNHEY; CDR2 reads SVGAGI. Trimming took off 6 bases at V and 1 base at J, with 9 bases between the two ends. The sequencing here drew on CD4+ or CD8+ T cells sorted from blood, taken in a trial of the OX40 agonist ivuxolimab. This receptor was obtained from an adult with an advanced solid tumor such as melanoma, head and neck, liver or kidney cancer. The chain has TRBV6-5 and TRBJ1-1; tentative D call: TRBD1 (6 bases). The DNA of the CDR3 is TGTGCCAGCAGCGGGACACAGAACACTGAAGCTTTCTTT. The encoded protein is CASSGTQNTEAFF.